This T cell receptor beta chain was identified in a study of beta chain features in type 1 diabetes. Study findings and constraints: Overrepresentation of cells with high TCR expression could result from cDNA sequencing. There were fewer insertions and more deletions at the VDJ junctions of type 1 diabetes patients. Moderate but significant shortening of TCRB CDR3s was recorded in all four CD4+ subsets from Type 1 diabetes patients.

The whole isolated RNA underwent reverse transcription, so sequencing captured expressed TCRB transcripts. Profiled with immunoSEQ multiplex PCR; TCRdb holds only in-frame clones, not every one. The sample holds 95,000 to 150,000 clones, approximately 16% seen once. The sample holds a few counts of this clone. Its antigen is not identified. The CDR3 length is 15 residues. Between the trimmed V and J ends, which lost 3 bases and 2 bases, there was a span of 13 bases. The germline CDR1 and CDR2 sequences are KGHSH and LQKENI. The sequence came from a man aged 25 to 40 with type 1 diabetes. The rearrangement joins TRBV18 to TRBJ2-5; D remains unclear. What was sequenced was central memory CD4+ T cells from blood. CDR3 amino acids: CASSPRTAYQETQYF. In DNA form, the CDR3 reads TGTGCCAGCTCACCGAGGACGGCATATCAAGAGACCCAGTACTTC.